One sample yielded the 21 T cell receptor beta chains listed below, sequenced in a study of cytomegalovirus exposure and HLA in healthy donors. The PCR had 60 Vbeta and 13 Jbeta primers. Here immunoSEQ multiplex PCR was the method, and the copy in TCRdb shows in-frame clones only, minus some. The sample carries about 140,000 clones, 80% recorded once. Sequenced material: PBMCs. The origin of the receptors is a man aged 50-60 years in good health and CMV-seronegative.

This clone was detected once. This chain joins TRBV19 and TRBJ1-2; 8 positions agree with TRBD1. V shed 5 bases and J 4 bases; nucleotides not matched to a gene: 6. This CDR3 spans 14 amino acids. Looked up from germline, CDR1 is LNHDA and CDR2 is SQIVND (reference sequence). Here the CDR3 DNA reads TGTGCCAGTAGTCCCGAACAGGGGGGCTATGGCTACACCTTC. This translates into CASSPEQGGYGYTF.

The chain employs TRBV29-1 and TRBJ1-2; 9 bases fit TRBD1. CDR3 length equals 16 residues. J was trimmed by 5 bases and V by 7 bases; bases with no gene match: 17. Germline loops: CDR1 SQVTM, CDR2 ANQGSEA. CDR3 loop: CSAARDRELSRYGYTF. CDR3 in DNA: TGCAGCGCTGCCCGGGACAGGGAGCTCTCTCGGTATGGCTACACCTTC.

This clone occurred once. The V call is TRBV29-1, the J call TRBJ2-2, with D unresolved. The CDR3 contains 15 residues. The germline V and J ends were trimmed by 5 bases and 1 base, with 14 bases remaining between them. The germline V gene has CDR1 SQVTM and CDR2 ANQGSEA. The CDR3 here is CSVTSGGRNTGELFF. CDR3 bases: TGCAGCGTTACCTCTGGCGGAAGGAACACCGGGGAGCTGTTTTTT.

The chain carries TRBV6-1 and TRBJ1-3; D remains unclear. V dropped 7 bases and J dropped 8 bases, with 21 bases sitting between them. Germline V CDR1 and CDR2: MNHNS, SASEGT. The CDR3 runs to 15 residues. The CDR3 loop is CASTPFGETMDTIYF. CDR3 in DNA: TGTGCCAGCACTCCCTTCGGGGAGACAATGGACACCATATATTTT.

Note on this clone: One junction end disagrees with the germline gene, perhaps due to a read error. This sequence joins TRBV7-2 and TRBJ2-7, with TRBD2 identical over 7 bases. The CDR3 consists of 15 residues. Germline V gene lookup returns CDR1 SGHTA and CDR2 FQGNSA. For the CDR3, the DNA is TGTGCCAGCAGCTTCCGGGACGGGAGGCACTACGGGCAGTACTTC. It specifies CASSFRDGRHYGQYF.

CDR3 nucleotide sequence: TGTGCTAGTGGTTTGGTACTACCAGGGGAGCTGTTTTTT. This translates into CASGLVLPGELFF. The chain employs TRBV12-5 and TRBJ2-2; D uncertain. V gave up 0 bases and J gave up 8 bases, with 7 bases separating them. CDR1 and CDR2 from the germline V gene are LGHNT and FRNRAP. There are 13 residues in the CDR3.

The V call is TRBV6-6, the J call TRBJ2-3; 7 nucleotides line up with TRBD2. Germline V gene lookup returns CDR1 MNHNY and CDR2 SVGAGI (reference sequence). The CDR3 has 14 residues. The trim removed 6 bases at V and 0 bases at J, leaving 3 bases unmatched. The DNA for the CDR3 is TGTGCCAGCAGGGATAGCGGGAGCACAGATACGCAGTATTTT. It codes for CASRDSGSTDTQYF.

The chain uses TRBV30 and TRBJ1-4; D possibly corresponds to TRBD1 (6 bases). This CDR3 has 15 amino acids. V lost 2 bases, J lost 0 bases, and 10 bases lay in between. Germline-derived CDR1 and CDR2 are GTSNPN and SVGIG (reference sequence). The CDR3 region is CAWSTGFATNEKLFF. DNA of the CDR3: TGTGCCTGGAGTACAGGGTTTGCAACTAATGAAAAACTGTTTTTT.

The chain employs TRBV2 and TRBJ2-2; 8 bases map to TRBD1. The V segment lost 6 bases and the J segment 7 bases; nucleotides outside the gene matches: 10. The CDR3 totals 15 residues. Germline assignment: CDR1 SNHLY and CDR2 FYNNEI. CDR3 sequence reads: CASRPRTGSGGELFF. The CDR3, as DNA: TGTGCCAGCAGGCCCCGGACAGGGTCCGGCGGGGAGCTGTTTTTT.

As regards this clone: One junction end disagrees with the germline gene, perhaps due to a read error. This rearrangement joins TRBV6-6 to TRBJ1-1; D not resolved. The CDR3 has 12 amino acids. CDR1 and CDR2 (germline): MNHNY, SVGAGI (reference sequence). CDR3 in amino acids: CAGSPSGTEAFF. As DNA, the CDR3 is TGTGCCGGCAGTCCTAGTGGCACTGAAGCTTTCTTT.

V usage is TRBV6-6 and J usage is TRBJ2-7; 9 bases match TRBD1. The CDR3 has 16 residues. V lost 0 bases, J lost 4 bases, and 7 bases stayed unmatched. In germline, CDR1 is MNHNY, CDR2 SVGAGI (reference sequence). The CDR3 sequence: CASSYSRETGGYEQYF. CDR3 nucleotide sequence: TGTGCCAGCAGTTACTCGAGGGAGACAGGGGGTTACGAGCAGTACTTC.

CDR3 region: CASSEDPGQYLREQYF. DNA for the CDR3: TGTGCCAGCAGTGAGGATCCGGGACAGTACCTACGAGAGCAGTACTTC. The J gene is TRBJ2-7, the V gene TRBV6-1, with 7 bases lining up with TRBD1. V trimming: 3 bases; J trimming: 7 bases; junction bases outside the gene matches: 15. Germline V gene sequence: CDR1 MNHNS, CDR2 SASEGT. The CDR3 consists of 16 residues.

In its sample, this clone was seen a few times. The rearrangement uses TRBV6-5 and TRBJ1-5; 9 bases match TRBD1. Germline V gene sequence: CDR1 MNHEY, CDR2 SVGAGI. V was pared by 6 bases and J by 7 bases, with 7 bases of the junction left unmatched. The CDR3 has 14 amino acids. The CDR3 loop is CASSYRGQGQPQHF. Here the CDR3 DNA reads TGTGCCAGCAGCTACAGGGGGCAAGGCCAGCCCCAGCATTTT.

This chain links TRBV28 with TRBJ1-3; D unclear. The CDR3 is 15 residues long. CDR1 is MDHEN, CDR2 SYDVKM, per germline. The V gene lost 6 bases and the J gene lost 4 bases, with 16 bases spanning the gap. In nucleotides, the CDR3 is TGTGCCAGCAGCCCGACGGGTTACTTAGGAAACACCATATATTTT. Its translation: CASSPTGYLGNTIYF.

The chain carries TRBV19 and TRBJ1-5; D may be TRBD1 (6 bases). The CDR3 has 14 residues. Trimming cost V 5 bases and J 0 bases, with 8 bases left between them. From germline, CDR1 is LNHDA and CDR2 SQIVND (reference sequence). CDR3 bases: TGTGCCAGTAGTGTCAGGGGTAGCAATCAGCCCCAGCATTTT. It specifies CASSVRGSNQPQHF.

This chain links TRBV2 with TRBJ1-1; D is possibly TRBD1 (5 bases). CDR1 is SNHLY and CDR2 is FYNNEI in the germline V gene. V lost 7 bases, J lost 1 base, and 13 bases lay in between. The CDR3 is 14 residues long. The CDR3: CASKNAGRNTEAFF. The CDR3 bases are TGTGCCAGCAAGAATGCAGGGCGGAACACTGAAGCTTTCTTT.

This sequence joins TRBV7-3 and TRBJ2-3; 8 bases are shared with TRBD1. J gave up 8 bases and V 3 bases, and 4 bases lay outside the gene matches. This CDR3 is 13 amino acids long. The germline V gene has CDR1 SGHTA and CDR2 FQGTGA. CDR3 in amino acids: CASSFSGGGTQYF. The CDR3 nucleotides are TGTGCCAGCAGCTTCTCAGGGGGCGGTACGCAGTATTTT.

The gene calls are TRBV5-1 and TRBJ2-2; 13 positions agree with TRBD2. The CDR3 runs 19 residues. Trimming removed 1 base from V and 5 bases from J; junction bases left unmatched: 11. In germline, CDR1 is SGHRS, CDR2 YFSETQ. CDR3 residues: CASSLRLAGGRRITGELFF. DNA for the CDR3: TGCGCCAGCAGCTTGAGACTAGCGGGAGGTAGAAGAATTACCGGGGAGCTGTTTTTT.

The chain has TRBV7-2 and TRBJ2-5, with 7 positions matching TRBD1. Germline V gene sequence: CDR1 SGHTA, CDR2 FQGNSA. V shed 1 base and J 5 bases; nucleotides not matched to a gene: 7. This CDR3 is 15 amino acids long. The CDR3 region is CASSLVESRGETQYF. For the CDR3, the DNA is TGTGCCAGCAGCTTAGTTGAAAGCAGGGGGGAGACCCAGTACTTC.

The V gene is TRBV6-6, the J gene TRBJ2-1; the D is unclear. In germline, CDR1 is MNHNY, CDR2 SVGAGI (reference sequence). Deletions cut 2 bases from V and 0 bases from J, with 5 bases between. The length of the CDR3 is 14 residues. Here the CDR3 DNA reads TGTGCCAGCAGTTACGTTAGCTCCTACAATGAGCAGTTCTTC. Its protein product is CASSYVSSYNEQFF.

This chain links TRBV6-6 with TRBJ2-7; 10 positions match TRBD2. Germline-derived CDR1 and CDR2 are MNHNY and SVGAGI (reference sequence). After removal of 5 bases from V and 3 bases from J, the junction contained 4 bases not matched to a gene. The CDR3 has 14 amino acids. The CDR3 spells CASSPRLAGYEQYF. CDR3 sequence (DNA): TGTGCCAGCAGTCCCAGACTAGCGGGCTACGAGCAGTACTTC.